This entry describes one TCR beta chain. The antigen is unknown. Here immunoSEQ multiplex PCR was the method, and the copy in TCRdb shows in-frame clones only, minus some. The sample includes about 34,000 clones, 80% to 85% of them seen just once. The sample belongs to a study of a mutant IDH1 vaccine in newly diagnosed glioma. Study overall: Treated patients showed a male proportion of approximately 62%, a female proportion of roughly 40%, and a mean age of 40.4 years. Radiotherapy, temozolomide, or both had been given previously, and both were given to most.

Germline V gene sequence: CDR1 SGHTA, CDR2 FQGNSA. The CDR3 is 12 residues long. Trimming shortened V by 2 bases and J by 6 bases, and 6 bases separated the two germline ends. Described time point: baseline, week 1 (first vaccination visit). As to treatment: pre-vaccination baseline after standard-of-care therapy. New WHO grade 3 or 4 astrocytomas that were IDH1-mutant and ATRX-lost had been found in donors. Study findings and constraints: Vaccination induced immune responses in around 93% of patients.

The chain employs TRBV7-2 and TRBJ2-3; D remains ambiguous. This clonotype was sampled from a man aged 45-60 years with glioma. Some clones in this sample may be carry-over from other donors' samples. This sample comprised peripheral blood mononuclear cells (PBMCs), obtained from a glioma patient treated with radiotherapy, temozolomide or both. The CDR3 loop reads CASSLMRDTQYF. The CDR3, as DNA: TGTGCCAGCAGCTTAATGAGGGATACGCAGTATTTT.